The 22 T cell receptor beta chains below come from one sample, sequenced in a study of a mutant IDH1 vaccine in newly diagnosed glioma. Some clones are missing from TCRdb's copy, which holds only in-frame ones; the method was immunoSEQ multiplex PCR. Here the sample spans around 45,000 clones, 88% being singletons. The antigens of these receptors remain unknown. The sample's time point: week 35, safety follow-up. Every vaccination contained 300 ug of the mutant IDH1 20-mer peptide and was paired with topical imiquimod. The specimen was PBMCs, collected from a glioma patient whose treatment included an IDH1 peptide vaccine. These receptors all stem from a middle-aged woman with glioma.

The chain employs TRBV4-1 and TRBJ1-2; 12 bases fit TRBD1. V trimming: 3 bases; J trimming: 4 bases; junction bases outside the gene matches: 6. The germline V gene encodes CDR1 MGHRA and CDR2 YSYEKL. The CDR3 spans 16 residues. CDR3 loop: CASSQPGQGAFYGYTF. The CDR3 DNA sequence: TGCGCCAGCAGCCAGCCGGGACAGGGGGCATTCTATGGCTACACCTTC.

The chain uses TRBV2 and TRBJ1-2, with 7 nucleotides matching TRBD1. The CDR3 is 13 residues long. CDR1 and CDR2 (germline): SNHLY, FYNNEI. V lost 6 bases and J lost 3; bases outside the gene matches: 4. CDR3 nucleotide sequence: TGTGCCAGCAGCCCCGACAGGGACTATGGCTACACCTTC. As protein: CASSPDRDYGYTF. The variable domain in full, completed from reference TRBV2 and TRBJ1-2, reads EPEVTQTPSHQVTQMGQEVILRCVPISNHLYFYWYRQILGQKVEFLVSFYNNEISEKSEIFDDQFSVERPDGSNFTLKIRSTKLEDSAMYFCASSPDRDYGYTFGSGTRLTVV.

The chain employs TRBV2 and TRBJ2-2, with 7 nucleotides matching TRBD1. V lost 2 bases to trimming and J lost 5 bases; unmatched junction nucleotides: 8. The CDR3 totals 16 residues. The V gene's germline CDR1 is SNHLY and CDR2 FYNNEI. CDR3 residues: CASSERAGGKTGELFF. DNA for the CDR3: TGTGCCAGCAGTGAAAGGGCAGGGGGAAAAACCGGGGAGCTGTTTTTT.

V and J are TRBV4-3 and TRBJ2-3; 8 bases agree with TRBD2. With 0 bases clipped from V and 5 bases from J, the junction kept 10 bases outside the gene matches. This CDR3 is 17 amino acids long. The V gene's germline CDR1 is LGHNA and CDR2 YSLEER. The CDR3: CASSQEAGTRRIDTQYF. The CDR3 bases are TGCGCCAGCAGCCAAGAGGCAGGGACTAGGAGGATAGATACGCAGTATTTT.

The V gene is TRBV2, the J gene TRBJ2-7; D ambiguous. Germline assignment: CDR1 SNHLY and CDR2 FYNNEI. The CDR3 is 12 residues long. Trimming shortened V by 7 bases and J by 4 bases, and 11 bases separated the two germline ends. The CDR3 is CASTAQTYEQYF. The CDR3 DNA follows: TGTGCCAGCACGGCACAGACTTACGAGCAGTACTTC.

V is TRBV14 and J is TRBJ1-4; D is unresolved. V lost 1 base to trimming and J lost 0 bases, with 9 bases between them. Germline V lookup: CDR1 SGHDN, CDR2 FVKESK. There are 16 residues in the CDR3. The CDR3 DNA reads as TGTGCCAGCAGCCAAGGTGCGATAACAACTAATGAAAAACTGTTTTTT. Translation gives CASSQGAITTNEKLFF.

For this clone: The junction does not match germline at one end; this may be a read error. The chain couples TRBV28 to TRBJ2-5, with 9 bases fitting TRBD1. CDR1 and CDR2 (germline): MDHEN, SYDVKM. This CDR3 is 14 amino acids long. The CDR3 reads CAGRQGGPRETQYF. CDR3 nucleotides: TGTGCCGGCAGACAGGGGGGCCCCCGGGAGACCCAGTACTTC.

This rearrangement joins TRBV6-5 to TRBJ1-5, with D tentatively TRBD1 (5 bases). Trimming stripped 5 bases from V and 9 bases from J, with 17 bases between. CDR3 length: 14 amino acids. CDR1 and CDR2 from the germline V gene are MNHEY and SVGAGI. CDR3 sequence reads: CASSREGILGPQHF. DNA of the CDR3: TGTGCCAGCAGTAGGGAGGGGATTCTAGGGCCCCAGCATTTT.

The rearrangement joins TRBV7-2 to TRBJ1-6; no reliable D call. Looked up from germline, CDR1 is SGHTA and CDR2 is FQGNSA. The CDR3 loop spans 15 amino acids. The germline V and J ends were trimmed by 4 bases and 4 bases, with 11 bases remaining between them. CDR3 residues: CASSSSAGYNSPLHF. The CDR3 nucleotides read TGTGCCAGCAGCTCATCCGCGGGTTATAATTCACCCCTCCACTTT.

J is TRBJ1-1 and V is TRBV6-1; TRBD1 is a possible D gene (5 bases). The CDR3 covers 14 residues. Germline CDR1 and CDR2: MNHNS and SASEGT. V shed 1 base and J shed 7 bases, with 13 bases lying between them. This CDR3 is CASSEVGGRYEAFF. For the CDR3, the DNA is TGTGCCAGCAGTGAAGTTGGGGGGAGGTATGAAGCTTTCTTT.

The CDR3 DNA reads TGTGCCAGCAGCTTAGCCCCGGGGGCAACAGATACGCAGTATTTT. This translates into CASSLAPGATDTQYF. The chain recombines TRBV7-2 with TRBJ2-3; D may be TRBD1 or TRBD2 (6 bases each). This CDR3 comprises 15 residues. CDR1 is SGHTA, CDR2 FQGNSA, per germline. V shed 0 bases and J shed 3 bases, with 10 bases lying between them. Complete variable domain (other parts from reference TRBV7-2 and TRBJ2-3): GAGVSQSPSNKVTEKGKDVELRCDPISGHTALYWYRQSLGQGLEFLIYFQGNSAPDKSGLPSDRFSAERTGGSVSTLTIQRTQQEDSAVYLCASSLAPGATDTQYFGPGTRLTVL.

The chain couples TRBV10-2 to TRBJ2-5; TRBD2 matches at 7 bases. J was trimmed by 5 bases and V by 5 bases; bases with no gene match: 8. Germline V gives CDR1 WSHSY, CDR2 SAAADI. The CDR3 extends over 14 amino acids. Written as DNA, the CDR3 is TGCGCCAGCAGTCCCGCGGGAGCGTTTGAGACCCAGTACTTC. Amino acids: CASSPAGAFETQYF.

The chain links TRBV15 to TRBJ2-5, with 9 bases identical to TRBD2. After removal of 1 base from V and 4 bases from J, the junction contained 7 bases not matched to a gene. Germline lookup yields CDR1 LNHNV and CDR2 YYDKDF (reference sequence). The CDR3 has 16 residues. The CDR3 reads CATSRGGLATRETQYF. The CDR3 DNA reads as TGTGCCACCAGCAGAGGGGGACTAGCTACTAGAGAGACCCAGTACTTC.

J is TRBJ2-5 and V is TRBV5-1; perhaps TRBD1 as D (5 bases). The CDR3 consists of 15 residues. V lost 0 bases and J 4 bases, leaving 13 bases between the germline ends. Germline V CDR1 and CDR2: SGHRS, YFSETQ. The CDR3 coding sequence is TGCGCCAGCAGCTTGGTGGGCCAGGGTTCAGAGACCCAGTACTTC. Its protein is CASSLVGQGSETQYF. Variable domain in full (rest from reference TRBV5-1 and TRBJ2-5): KAGVTQTPRYLIKTRGQQVTLSCSPISGHRSVSWYQQTPGQGLQFLFEYFSETQRNKGNFPGRFSGRQFSNSRSEMNVSTLELGDSALYLCASSLVGQGSETQYFGPGTRLLVL.

This chain joins TRBV5-1 and TRBJ2-7; 9 nucleotides agree with TRBD1. The CDR3 length is 14 residues. The V segment lost 4 bases and the J segment 2 bases; nucleotides outside the gene matches: 4. From germline, CDR1 is SGHRS and CDR2 YFSETQ. CDR3 bases: TGCGCCAGCAGCACCGGGACAGGGCCCTACGAGCAGTACTTC. Its translation is CASSTGTGPYEQYF. Full variable domain (remainder filled in from reference TRBV5-1 and TRBJ2-7): KAGVTQTPRYLIKTRGQQVTLSCSPISGHRSVSWYQQTPGQGLQFLFEYFSETQRNKGNFPGRFSGRQFSNSRSEMNVSTLELGDSALYLCASSTGTGPYEQYFGPGTRLTVT.

The chain recombines TRBV4-2 with TRBJ1-4; a weak D match, TRBD1 (6 bases). CDR1 is LGHNA, CDR2 YNFKEQ, per germline. The V end lost 0 bases, the J end lost 5 bases, and 22 bases lay between the germline ends. There are 19 residues in the CDR3. DNA of the CDR3: TGTGCCAGCAGCCAAGAACGGAGACTATGGCTAGGGGGAAATGAAAAACTGTTTTTT. Translation: CASSQERRLWLGGNEKLFF.

V gene TRBV7-9 combines with J gene TRBJ2-2, with TRBD1 matching over 9 bases. CDR3 size: 16 residues. Per the germline V gene, CDR1 is SEHNR and CDR2 is FQNEAQ (reference sequence). V shed 5 bases and J 4 bases; nucleotides not matched to a gene: 8. The CDR3 reads CASSRRDREGTGELFF. CDR3 sequence (DNA): TGTGCCAGCAGCCGCAGGGACAGGGAGGGCACCGGGGAGCTGTTTTTT.

The V call is TRBV15, the J call TRBJ1-2, with 9 bases that match TRBD1. The junction had 3 bases not matched to a gene; V was cut back by 5 bases and J by 5 bases. Per the germline V gene, CDR1 is LNHNV and CDR2 is YYDKDF (reference sequence). The CDR3 length is 13 residues. The CDR3 coding sequence is TGTGCCACCAGCTCACAGGGGGCGTATGGCTACACCTTC. Translating it yields CATSSQGAYGYTF.

The chain links TRBV2 to TRBJ2-3, with TRBD1 matching 9 bases. Per the germline V gene, CDR1 is SNHLY and CDR2 is FYNNEI. Unmatched junction bases numbered 11, after V lost 7 bases and J lost 9 bases. There are 14 residues in the CDR3. The CDR3 bases are TGTGCCAGCAAGGACAGGGGCCCCCAGAAGACGCAGTATTTT. This gives the protein CASKDRGPQKTQYF.

This chain links TRBV6-5 with TRBJ1-5, with D possibly being TRBD1 (5 bases). Deletions cut 6 bases from V and 2 bases from J, with 14 bases between. This CDR3 has 15 residues. Germline assignment: CDR1 MNHEY and CDR2 SVGAGI. The CDR3 DNA is TGTGCCAGCAGGGAACAGGCCCTTGGCAATCAGCCCCAGCATTTT. Amino acids: CASREQALGNQPQHF.

The rearrangement joins TRBV5-1 to TRBJ2-7; a possible D gene is TRBD2 (6 bases). Germline V gene lookup returns CDR1 SGHRS and CDR2 YFSETQ. This CDR3 comprises 14 residues. V gave up 0 bases and J gave up 2 bases, with 9 bases separating them. The CDR3 nucleotides are TGCGCCAGCAGCTTGGATAGGGAGGCCTACGAGCAGTACTTC. The encoded protein is CASSLDREAYEQYF.

The V and J genes are TRBV27 and TRBJ2-7; D could derive from TRBD1 or TRBD2 (6 bases each). Germline values: CDR1 MNHEY, CDR2 SMNVEV (reference sequence). The CDR3 loop spans 12 amino acids. Trimming took 5 bases from V and 9 from J, leaving 14 bases between them. CDR3 nucleotide sequence: TGTGCCAGCAGTACTAACAGGGAGGTGCAGTACTTC. It specifies CASSTNREVQYF.